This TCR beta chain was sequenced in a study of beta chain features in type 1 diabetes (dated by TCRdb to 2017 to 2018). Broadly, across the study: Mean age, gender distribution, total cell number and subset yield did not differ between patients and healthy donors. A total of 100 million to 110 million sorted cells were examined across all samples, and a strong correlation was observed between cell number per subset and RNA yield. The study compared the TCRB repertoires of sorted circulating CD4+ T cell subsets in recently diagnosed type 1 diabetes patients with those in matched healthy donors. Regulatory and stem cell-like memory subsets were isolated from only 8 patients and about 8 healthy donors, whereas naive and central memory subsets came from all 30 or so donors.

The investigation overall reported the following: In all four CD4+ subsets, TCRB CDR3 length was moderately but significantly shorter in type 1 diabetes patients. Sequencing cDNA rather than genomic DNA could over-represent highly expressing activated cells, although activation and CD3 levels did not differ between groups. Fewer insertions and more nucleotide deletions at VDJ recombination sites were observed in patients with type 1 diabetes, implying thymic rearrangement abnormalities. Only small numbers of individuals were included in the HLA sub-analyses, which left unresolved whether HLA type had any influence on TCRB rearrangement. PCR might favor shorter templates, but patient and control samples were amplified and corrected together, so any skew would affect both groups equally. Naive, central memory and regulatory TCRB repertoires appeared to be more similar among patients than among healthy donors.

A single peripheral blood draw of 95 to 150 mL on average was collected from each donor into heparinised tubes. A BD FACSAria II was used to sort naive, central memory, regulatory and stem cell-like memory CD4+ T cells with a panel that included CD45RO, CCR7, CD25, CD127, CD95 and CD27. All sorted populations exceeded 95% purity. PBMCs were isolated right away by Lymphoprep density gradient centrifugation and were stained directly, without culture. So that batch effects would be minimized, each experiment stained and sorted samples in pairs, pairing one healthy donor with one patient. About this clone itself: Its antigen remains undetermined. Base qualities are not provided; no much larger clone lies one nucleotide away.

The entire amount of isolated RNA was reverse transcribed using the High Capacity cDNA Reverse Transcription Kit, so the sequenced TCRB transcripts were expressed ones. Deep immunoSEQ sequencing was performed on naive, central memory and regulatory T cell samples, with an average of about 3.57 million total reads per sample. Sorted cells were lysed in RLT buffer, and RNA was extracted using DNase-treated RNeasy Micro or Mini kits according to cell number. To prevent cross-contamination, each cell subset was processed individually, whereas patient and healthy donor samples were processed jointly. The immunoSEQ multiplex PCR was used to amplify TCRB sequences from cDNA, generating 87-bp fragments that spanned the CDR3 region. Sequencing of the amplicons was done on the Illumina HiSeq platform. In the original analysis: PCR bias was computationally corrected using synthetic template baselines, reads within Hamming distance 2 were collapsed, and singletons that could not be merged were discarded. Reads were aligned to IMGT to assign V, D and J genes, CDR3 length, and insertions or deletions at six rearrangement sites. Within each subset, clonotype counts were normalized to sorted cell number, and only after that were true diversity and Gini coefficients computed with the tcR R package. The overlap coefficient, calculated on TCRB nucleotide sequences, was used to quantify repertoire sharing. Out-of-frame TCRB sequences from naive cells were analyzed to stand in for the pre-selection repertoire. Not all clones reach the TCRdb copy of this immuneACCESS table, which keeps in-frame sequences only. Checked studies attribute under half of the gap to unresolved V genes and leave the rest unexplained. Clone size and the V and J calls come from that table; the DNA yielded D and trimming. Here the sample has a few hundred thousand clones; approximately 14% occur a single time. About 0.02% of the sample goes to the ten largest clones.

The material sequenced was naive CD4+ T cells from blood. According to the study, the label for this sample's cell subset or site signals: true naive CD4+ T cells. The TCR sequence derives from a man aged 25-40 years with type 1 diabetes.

The DNA sequence is given as TGTGCCAGCAGTTGGGACAGGGAACGCTATGGCTACACCTTC. This yields the protein CASSWDRERYGYTF. The chain employs TRBV2 and TRBJ1-2, and TRBD1 matches 9 of the central bases. Including cysteine and phenylalanine, the CDR3 has 14 amino acids. Solely the CDR3 DNA is kept, with 42 bases framed from the first base. The germline V gene gives CDR1 as SNHLY and CDR2 as FYNNEI. Here V drops 5 bases and J drops 4 bases, and the junction holds 5 bases not matched to any gene.